One and the same sample provided the 18 T cell receptor beta chains below, sequenced in a study of CD8 T cells in Susac syndrome. The authors reverse transcribed roughly 0.5 to 1 ug RNA with random hexamers. MiXCR, applied by TCRdb to the immunoSEQ multiplex PCR reads, yields one record per CDR3 protein. The table has about 430,000 distinct CDR3 sequences, about 85% seen once. Sequenced material: CD8+ T cells from PBMCs. These receptors were collected from a human donor with multiple sclerosis.

The V gene is TRBV20-1, the J gene TRBJ1-1; D ambiguous. The CDR3 is made up of 13 amino acids. Germline assignment: CDR1 DFQATT and CDR2 SNEGSKA (reference sequence). Trimming stripped 0 bases from V and 4 bases from J, with 9 bases between. The CDR3 DNA reads as TGCAGTGCTAGAGATTGGAAGAGCACTGAAGCTTTCTTT. Its translation is CSARDWKSTEAFF.

The chain couples TRBV4-1 to TRBJ1-2; 7 nucleotides align to TRBD1. Germline values: CDR1 MGHRA, CDR2 YSYEKL. The CDR3 is made up of 15 amino acids. After removal of 3 bases from V and 4 bases from J, the junction contained 8 bases not matched to a gene. The CDR3 nucleotides are TGCGCCAGCAGCCAGGAACAGGGGAGAGGCTATGGCTACACCTTC. As protein: CASSQEQGRGYGYTF.

The V and J genes are TRBV29-1 and TRBJ2-3; the D gene is possibly TRBD1 (5 bases). Germline assignment: CDR1 SQVTM and CDR2 ANQGSEA. This CDR3 has 14 amino acids. V lost 7 bases, J lost 4 bases, and 18 bases lay in between. The CDR3 protein is CSAWGIPFADTQYF. The CDR3 nucleotides read TGCAGCGCCTGGGGCATCCCCTTCGCAGATACGCAGTATTTT.

The rearrangement uses TRBV30 and TRBJ2-1; 12 bases map to TRBD2. Germline CDR1 and CDR2: GTSNPN and SVGIG (reference sequence). The CDR3 extends over 15 amino acids. V shed 3 bases, J shed 6 bases, and the junction held 6 bases outside the gene matches. The CDR3 bases are TGTGCCTGGAGCCAAGGACTAGCGGGAAGCAATGAGCAGTTCTTC. This codes for CAWSQGLAGSNEQFF.

The genes are TRBV10-2 and TRBJ2-7; 11 nucleotides line up with TRBD2. CDR3 length: 16 residues. Germline trimming cut 0 bases from V and 3 bases from J; bases unmatched to any gene: 4. Germline-derived CDR1 and CDR2 are WSHSY and SAAADI. The CDR3 nucleotides read TGCGCCAGCAGTGAGTCGTTCGGGACTAGCGGCTACGAGCAGTACTTC. Translating it yields CASSESFGTSGYEQYF.

The chain is built from TRBV19 and TRBJ2-2; 7 nucleotides align to TRBD2. J was trimmed by 1 base and V by 11 bases; bases with no gene match: 16. CDR1 is LNHDA and CDR2 is SQIVND in the germline V gene (reference sequence). The CDR3 contains 17 residues. The CDR3 DNA reads as TGTGCCTCAAAAGGGCCGCTAGCGGTTATGAACACCGGGGAGCTGTTTTTT. It specifies CASKGPLAVMNTGELFF.

This clonotype was observed a few times. One end of the junction varies from germline; a read error may be responsible. The rearrangement uses TRBV4-1 and TRBJ1-1; unclear D gene. Germline CDR1 MGHRA, CDR2 YSYEKL. This CDR3 spans 14 amino acids. The CDR3 is CASSQVGTNTEAFF. CDR3 sequence (DNA): TGTGCCAGCAGCCAAGTGGGAACGAACACTGAAGCTTTCTTT.

CDR3 loop: CAISDPGQRNRPGLAGEPDTQYF. CDR3 nucleotides: TGTGCCATCAGTGACCCGGGACAGAGAAACAGACCGGGACTAGCGGGGGAACCAGATACGCAGTATTTT. The V call is TRBV10-3, the J call TRBJ2-3; 14 bases agree with TRBD2. The germline CDR1 and CDR2 sequences are ENHRY and SYGVKD. The V segment lost 3 bases and the J segment 4 bases; nucleotides outside the gene matches: 24. The CDR3 is 23 residues long.

The chain has TRBV5-1 and TRBJ1-1, with TRBD1 as a possible D gene (6 bases). Trimming removed 4 bases at V and 11 bases at J, with 27 bases between. The CDR3 is made up of 16 amino acids. CDR1 and CDR2 (germline): SGHRS, YFSETQ. In DNA form, the CDR3 reads TGCGCCAGCAGCCGGAGATTTAGGGGGACCCCCGCCGGGGCTTTCTTT. The encoded protein is CASSRRFRGTPAGAFF.

The chain is built from TRBV12-5 and TRBJ2-7; TRBD1 agrees at 8 bases. The CDR3 extends over 17 amino acids. Germline V gene sequence: CDR1 LGHNT, CDR2 FRNRAP. The junction had 13 bases not matched to a gene; V was cut back by 1 base and J by 5 bases. The CDR3 region is CASGLGQGTILIHEQYF. The CDR3 DNA is TGTGCTAGTGGTTTGGGACAGGGGACCATATTGATCCACGAGCAGTACTTC.

This clonotype turned up a few times. The rearrangement uses TRBV6-5 and TRBJ2-1; 10 nucleotides line up with TRBD2. The CDR3 contains 15 residues. The junction had 2 bases not matched to a gene; V was cut back by 3 bases and J by 3 bases. Germline assignment: CDR1 MNHEY and CDR2 SVGAGI. CDR3 nucleotides: TGTGCCAGCAGTTATAGGACTAGCGGCTACAATGAGCAGTTCTTC. The encoded protein is CASSYRTSGYNEQFF.

The J gene is TRBJ1-1, the V gene TRBV6-1; TRBD1 is a possible D gene (5 bases). The CDR3 loop spans 13 amino acids. The germline V and J ends were trimmed by 3 bases and 9 bases, with 14 bases remaining between them. Germline CDR1 MNHNS, CDR2 SASEGT. The CDR3 DNA reads as TGTGCCAGCAGTGAGTTGGGGGGGGATAAAGCTTTCTTT. Translating gives CASSELGGDKAFF.

This clonotype came up once. The chain recombines TRBV29-1 with TRBJ1-1; no definite D call. The V and J ends lost 6 bases and 1 base respectively, with 9 bases between them. The CDR3 runs 12 residues. CDR1 is SQVTM, CDR2 ANQGSEA, per germline. CDR3 loop: CSVSPGNTEAFF. As DNA, the CDR3 is TGCAGCGTGTCGCCTGGGAACACTGAAGCTTTCTTT.

The V gene is TRBV30, the J gene TRBJ2-5; 9 bases are a match to TRBD2. Losses at the gene ends were 4 bases for V and 2 bases for J; bases not matched to a gene: 8. Germline V lookup: CDR1 GTSNPN, CDR2 SVGIG (reference sequence). This CDR3 is 15 amino acids long. The CDR3 nucleotides are TGTGCCTGGACTCGTGCGGGGGGGCCGCAAGAGACCCAGTACTTC. Encoded protein: CAWTRAGGPQETQYF.

V usage is TRBV6-1 and J usage is TRBJ1-1, with D unresolved. V was shortened by 0 bases and J by 2 bases, with 7 bases between the two germline ends. In germline, CDR1 is MNHNS, CDR2 SASEGT. This CDR3 has 14 amino acids. The CDR3 sequence: CASSEANSNTEAFF. The CDR3 nucleotides read TGTGCCAGCAGTGAAGCAAATAGTAACACTGAAGCTTTCTTT.

The chain joins TRBV20-1 to TRBJ1-1; D unclear. Germline-derived CDR1 and CDR2 are DFQATT and SNEGSKA (reference sequence). V was cut by 5 bases and J by 0 bases, with 13 bases left in between. This CDR3 is built from 14 residues. Here the CDR3 reads CSAYEGPMNTEAFF. The CDR3 DNA sequence: TGCAGTGCTTACGAAGGCCCCATGAACACTGAAGCTTTCTTT.

The rearrangement links TRBV4-1 to TRBJ1-1, with D uncertain. V was trimmed by 1 base and J by 2 bases, leaving 8 bases between them. This CDR3 has 14 amino acids. From germline, CDR1 is MGHRA and CDR2 YSYEKL. The CDR3 coding sequence is TGCGCCAGCAGCCAAGTGCGGGTCAACACTGAAGCTTTCTTT. It translates to CASSQVRVNTEAFF.

The V and J genes are TRBV7-9 and TRBJ2-7; 7 bases line up with TRBD1. Trimming cost V 5 bases and J 12 bases; bases outside gene matches: 7. This CDR3 is 11 amino acids long. Looked up from germline, CDR1 is SEHNR and CDR2 is FQNEAQ (reference sequence). Written as DNA, the CDR3 is TGTGCCAGCAGCAGACAGGGAGAGGGGTACTTC. The encoded protein is CASSRQGEGYF.